One and the same sample provided the 31 T cell receptor beta chains below, sequenced in a study of identical twins. TCRdb re-called the 5' RACE reads through MiXCR, storing one row per CDR3 protein. The sample contains about 690,000 distinct CDR3 sequences, 6% to 6.5% of which appear only once. Material for sequencing was naive T cells sorted from blood. The receptors were gathered from a man between 18 and 35 years old in good health.

This clonotype was counted only a few times. V gene TRBV5-6 combines with J gene TRBJ1-2; weak D call: TRBD1 (5 bases). V was trimmed by 4 bases and J by 2 bases, leaving 24 bases between them. The CDR3 spans 18 residues. Germline loops: CDR1 SGHDT, CDR2 YYEEEE. The CDR3: CASSPGGGYQIFNYGYTF. DNA for the CDR3: TGTGCCAGCAGCCCTGGTGGGGGGTATCAGATTTTCAACTATGGCTACACCTTC.

Only a few counts were recorded for this clonotype. The rearrangement joins TRBV12-3 or TRBV12-4 to TRBJ2-4; D is perhaps TRBD1 (6 bases). V was shortened by 4 bases and J by 0 bases, with 13 bases between the two germline ends. The CDR3 extends over 16 amino acids. The CDR3 reads CASSSTGPLAKNIQYF. As DNA, the CDR3 is TGTGCCAGCAGTTCTACAGGGCCGCTAGCCAAAAACATTCAGTACTTC.

This clonotype showed up many times. The chain carries TRBV28 and TRBJ2-1; maybe TRBD1 (6 bases). Germline V gives CDR1 MDHEN, CDR2 SYDVKM. Trimming removed 8 bases at V and 5 bases at J, with 10 bases between. The CDR3 totals 12 residues. The CDR3 DNA reads as TGTGCCAGCTCTTCAGGGGACAATGAGCAGTTCTTC. This codes for CASSSGDNEQFF.

This clonotype came up many times. The rearrangement joins TRBV29-1 to TRBJ2-5; 7 positions match TRBD1. V gave up 4 bases and J gave up 1 base; unmatched junction bases: 3. The CDR3 is 13 residues long. Germline CDR1 and CDR2: SQVTM and ANQGSEA. The CDR3 protein is CSVGAGGQETQYF. The CDR3 nucleotides are TGCAGCGTTGGGGCAGGGGGCCAAGAGACCCAGTACTTC.

This clonotype was seen a handful of times. The chain links TRBV5-5 to TRBJ1-1; 7 nucleotides match TRBD1. The germline CDR1 and CDR2 sequences are SGHKS and YYEKEE (reference sequence). The CDR3 consists of 15 residues. The junction had 14 bases not matched to a gene; V was cut back by 2 bases and J by 10 bases. The CDR3 loop reads CASSFGRGISEGAFF. CDR3 DNA sequence: TGTGCCAGCAGCTTCGGCAGGGGGATATCCGAAGGAGCTTTCTTT. Looking up the rest from reference TRBV5-5 and TRBJ1-1 gives the full variable domain: DAGVTQSPTHLIKTRGQQVTLRCSPISGHKSVSWYQQVLGQGPQFIFQYYEKEERGRGNFPDRFSARQFPNYSSELNVNALLLGDSALYLCASSFGRGISEGAFFGQGTRLTVV.

This clonotype showed up many times. This chain joins TRBV4-3 and TRBJ2-5; no reliable D call. V dropped 0 bases and J dropped 2 bases, with 13 bases sitting between them. Germline CDR1 reads LGHNA; CDR2 reads YSLEER. CDR3 length: 16 residues. CDR3 coding DNA: TGCGCCAGCAGCCAAGATCGAGTAGATCCTCAAGAGACCCAGTACTTC. As protein: CASSQDRVDPQETQYF.

This chain links TRBV2 with TRBJ2-3; D is unresolved. Between the trimmed V and J ends, which lost 11 bases and 2 bases, there was a span of 8 bases. The germline V gene has CDR1 SNHLY and CDR2 FYNNEI. The CDR3 covers 11 residues. The CDR3 reads CAVSPTDTQYF. The CDR3 nucleotides read TGTGCCGTTAGTCCCACAGATACGCAGTATTTT.

DNA of the CDR3: TGTGCCAGCAGTCCCGGGGTACAGAGGGGCAACACTGAAGCTTTCTTT. Protein: CASSPGVQRGNTEAFF. The V and J genes are TRBV7-6 and TRBJ1-1; TRBD1 might be the D (5 bases). Trimming shortened V by 6 bases and J by 2 bases, and 19 bases separated the two germline ends. CDR1 SGHVS and CDR2 FNYEAQ come from the germline V gene. CDR3 length: 16 amino acids.

This clonotype was picked up many times. The V and J genes are TRBV27 and TRBJ1-1; D gene uncertain. Trimming left V 6 bases short and J 0 bases short, with 8 bases between. The germline CDR1 and CDR2 sequences are MNHEY and SMNVEV (reference sequence). This CDR3 has 13 amino acids. The CDR3 region is CASRQGVNTEAFF. The CDR3 DNA sequence: TGTGCCAGCAGACAAGGAGTGAACACTGAAGCTTTCTTT.

This clonotype has at least ten counts. V gene TRBV20-1 combines with J gene TRBJ1-1, with no clear D. CDR3 length equals 14 residues. Deletions cut 6 bases from V and 6 bases from J, with 20 bases between. Germline V gives CDR1 DFQATT, CDR2 SNEGSKA (reference sequence). The CDR3 DNA reads as TGCAGTGCCTACCGTTCAGCGGGAGGGTCTGAAGCTTTCTTT. Protein sequence: CSAYRSAGGSEAFF.

As for this clonotype: A much more abundant neighbour one base away suggests this may be a read error. The chain employs TRBV9 and TRBJ2-1; D gene uncertain. The CDR3 is 14 amino acids. The germline gives CDR1 SGDLS, CDR2 YYNGEE. Between the trimmed V and J ends, which lost 3 bases and 7 bases, there was a span of 14 bases. CDR3 in amino acids: CASSGAGVGNEQFF. CDR3 DNA: TGTGCCAGCAGCGGAGCTGGGGTGGGGAATGAGCAGTTCTTC.

This clonotype was seen repeatedly, ten times or more. V is TRBV28 and J is TRBJ2-7, with unresolved D. Germline V gives CDR1 MDHEN, CDR2 SYDVKM. The ends were cut back, 6 bases at V and 8 bases at J, with 14 bases in the middle. The CDR3 is made up of 12 amino acids. The CDR3 is CASRSTAAQQYF. In DNA form, the CDR3 reads TGTGCCAGCAGATCCACAGCCGCCCAGCAGTACTTC.

This clonotype has a count of ten or more. V and J are TRBV24-1 and TRBJ2-2, with TRBD2 as a possible D gene (5 bases). The CDR3 covers 15 residues. V was clipped by 5 bases and J by 2 bases, with 11 bases between them. The germline gives CDR1 KGHDR, CDR2 SFDVKD. CDR3 in amino acids: CATSGPGFNTGELFF. The CDR3 DNA follows: TGTGCCACCAGTGGACCGGGATTTAACACCGGGGAGCTGTTTTTT.

This clonotype was counted many times. This chain joins TRBV10-3 and TRBJ1-5; D unresolved. This CDR3 is 16 amino acids long. The V end was cut by 0 bases, the J end by 1 base, with 10 bases between. The V gene's germline CDR1 is ENHRY and CDR2 SYGVKD. In nucleotides, the CDR3 is TGTGCCATCAGTGAGTCACTTTTGGGGAGCAATCAGCCCCAGCATTTT. Amino acids: CAISESLLGSNQPQHF.

This clonotype came up a few times. V gene TRBV6-1 combines with J gene TRBJ1-6; TRBD1 aligns across 7 bases. V lost 4 bases, J lost 5 bases, and 5 bases stayed unmatched. The germline V gene encodes CDR1 MNHNS and CDR2 SASEGT. The CDR3 length is 15 residues. In DNA, the CDR3 is TGTGCCAGCAGTGGAGGGACAGTGAATAATTCACCCCTCCACTTT. As protein: CASSGGTVNNSPLHF.

The CDR3 bases are TGCGCCAGCAGCTCGTTATCGTCCCCATACAATGAGCAGTTCTTC. This encodes CASSSLSSPYNEQFF. The chain recombines TRBV5-1 with TRBJ2-1; D not resolved. Germline assignment: CDR1 SGHRS and CDR2 YFSETQ. This CDR3 is 15 amino acids long. V was pared by 3 bases and J by 4 bases, with 14 bases between.

This clonotype came up many times. The rearrangement joins TRBV20-1 to TRBJ2-6, with D maybe TRBD2 (5 bases). V was clipped by 6 bases and J by 2 bases, with 8 bases between them. The CDR3 runs to 13 residues. Germline CDR1 and CDR2: DFQATT and SNEGSKA (reference sequence). The CDR3 nucleotides are TGCAGTGCCGAGAGGGCTGGGGCCAACGTCCTGACTTTC. Protein product: CSAERAGANVLTF.

This clonotype was recorded many times. The rearrangement joins TRBV5-1 to TRBJ2-5, with TRBD1 matching 10 bases. Germline V lookup: CDR1 SGHRS, CDR2 YFSETQ. V was clipped by 7 bases and J by 1 base; unmatched bases: 7. The CDR3 length is 15 residues. The CDR3 sequence is CASDWTGGFQETQYF. The CDR3 nucleotides read TGCGCCAGCGACTGGACAGGGGGATTCCAAGAGACCCAGTACTTC.

This clonotype was recorded a few times. The chain employs TRBV30 and TRBJ2-1; D uncertain. The CDR3 has 13 residues. Germline CDR1 is GTSNPN and CDR2 is SVGIG (reference sequence). Trimming left V 4 bases short and J 6 bases short, with 13 bases between. The CDR3 loop is CAWIEEPVNEQFF. The DNA of the CDR3 is TGTGCCTGGATAGAGGAGCCGGTCAATGAGCAGTTCTTC.

The chain uses TRBV28 and TRBJ1-1, with D tentatively TRBD1 (5 bases). Germline CDR1 and CDR2: MDHEN and SYDVKM. This CDR3 contains 14 residues. With 8 bases removed from V and 11 bases from J, the gap between germline ends came to 24 bases. The CDR3 loop reads CASGDQWTYERAFF. The CDR3 DNA reads TGTGCCAGCGGGGACCAATGGACCTACGAGAGGGCTTTCTTT.

This clonotype was seen many times. This rearrangement joins TRBV3-1 to TRBJ2-2; 7 bases are shared with TRBD2. The length of the CDR3 is 16 residues. From germline, CDR1 is LGHDT and CDR2 YNNKEL (reference sequence). Losses at the gene ends were 1 base for V and 1 base for J; bases not matched to a gene: 3. The CDR3 sequence is CASSQGGGRNTGELFF. CDR3 in DNA: TGTGCCAGCAGCCAAGGGGGCGGGAGGAACACCGGGGAGCTGTTTTTT.

This clonotype has just a few counts. The chain recombines TRBV5-1 with TRBJ2-3, with 10 bases aligning to TRBD2. The CDR3 is made up of 15 amino acids. CDR1 is SGHRS, CDR2 YFSETQ, per germline. V was pared by 5 bases and J by 3 bases, with 6 bases of the junction left unmatched. In DNA form, the CDR3 reads TGCGCCAGCAGATGGAAGCGGGAGGGGACAGATACGCAGTATTTT. It codes for CASRWKREGTDTQYF.

The chain uses TRBV6-1 and TRBJ2-7; no definite D call. The CDR3 totals 14 residues. Germline values: CDR1 MNHNS, CDR2 SASEGT. Trimming stripped 5 bases from V and 2 bases from J, with 13 bases between. DNA of the CDR3: TGTGCCAGCAGTCTGGTGGCAGTCCCCTACGAGCAGTACTTC. This translates into CASSLVAVPYEQYF.

This chain joins TRBV9 and TRBJ2-5, with TRBD1 matching over 7 bases. V dropped 4 bases and J dropped 5; count of bases not matched to a gene: 8. Germline lookup yields CDR1 SGDLS and CDR2 YYNGEE. The CDR3 has 14 amino acids. The CDR3 region has the DNA TGTGCCAGCAGCTCCGGGACAGATCCGGAGACCCAGTACTTC. Its protein product is CASSSGTDPETQYF. Together with reference TRBV9 and TRBJ2-5, the CDR3 gives the full variable domain: DSGVTQTPKHLITATGQRVTLRCSPRSGDLSVYWYQQSLDQGLQFLIQYYNGEERAKGNILERFSAQQFPDLHSELNLSSLELGDSALYFCASSSGTDPETQYFGPGTRLLVL.

V usage is TRBV25-1 and J usage is TRBJ2-3; 10 nucleotides line up with TRBD2. The germline gives CDR1 MGHDK, CDR2 SYGVNS. The V and J ends lost 8 bases and 3 bases, in that order; junction bases with no gene match: 20. The CDR3 totals 19 residues. The CDR3 loop is CASLPALGDQREGTDTQYF. CDR3 sequence (DNA): TGTGCCAGCCTCCCGGCACTGGGTGATCAGCGGGAGGGTACAGATACGCAGTATTTT.

This clonotype has at least ten counts. This chain uses TRBV5-1 with TRBJ2-7; possible D gene TRBD2, 6 bases. CDR3 length: 14 residues. Germline-derived CDR1 and CDR2 are SGHRS and YFSETQ. With 5 bases removed from V and 2 bases from J, the gap between germline ends came to 14 bases. The CDR3 loop is CASRRDSSTYEQYF. CDR3 DNA: TGCGCCAGCAGACGGGACTCCTCGACCTACGAGCAGTACTTC. The full variable domain, completed using reference TRBV5-1 and TRBJ2-7, is KAGVTQTPRYLIKTRGQQVTLSCSPISGHRSVSWYQQTPGQGLQFLFEYFSETQRNKGNFPGRFSGRQFSNSRSEMNVSTLELGDSALYLCASRRDSSTYEQYFGPGTRLTVT.

This clonotype was found many times. The chain uses TRBV6-5 and TRBJ2-1; TRBD2 matches 9 bases. J was trimmed by 8 bases and V by 4 bases; bases with no gene match: 9. The CDR3 covers 15 residues. The germline V gene has CDR1 MNHEY and CDR2 SVGAGI. Written as DNA, the CDR3 is TGTGCCAGCAGTTCCAGTCTAGCGGGAATGGATGAGCAGTTCTTC. Translated, it gives CASSSSLAGMDEQFF.

In this sample, this clonotype turned up many times. The J gene is TRBJ2-3, the V gene TRBV7-2; tentatively, D is TRBD2 (6 bases). V lost 11 bases to trimming and J lost 2 bases, with 14 bases between them. The CDR3 loop spans 13 amino acids. Germline CDR1 SGHTA, CDR2 FQGNSA. The CDR3 loop is CAAETDYTDTQYF. The CDR3, as DNA: TGTGCCGCTGAGACGGACTACACAGATACGCAGTATTTT.

This clonotype appeared many times. For the CDR3, the DNA is TGCGCCAGCAGCTCGAGTCTGCGGTTCGGGGATGAGCAGTTCTTC. Protein product: CASSSSLRFGDEQFF. The rearrangement links TRBV5-1 to TRBJ2-1; tentatively, D is TRBD2 (5 bases). Germline V gene sequence: CDR1 SGHRS, CDR2 YFSETQ. The ends were cut back, 3 bases at V and 8 bases at J, with 18 bases in the middle. The CDR3 has 15 residues. Combining the CDR3 with reference TRBV5-1 and TRBJ2-1 gives the whole variable domain KAGVTQTPRYLIKTRGQQVTLSCSPISGHRSVSWYQQTPGQGLQFLFEYFSETQRNKGNFPGRFSGRQFSNSRSEMNVSTLELGDSALYLCASSSSLRFGDEQFFGPGTRLTVL.

The V call is TRBV11-1, the J call TRBJ2-7, with 13 nucleotides matching TRBD2. Germline V CDR1 and CDR2: SGHAT, FQDESV (reference sequence). This CDR3 region has 20 residues. V was pared by 5 bases and J by 1 base, with 17 bases of the junction left unmatched. CDR3 DNA sequence: TGTGCCAGCAGCGACCGGGACCGAGGACTAGCGGGAGATGTTTCCTACGAGCAGTACGTC. It encodes CASSDRDRGLAGDVSYEQYV.

This clonotype was counted at least ten times. The rearrangement links TRBV5-1 to TRBJ2-3; tentative D call: TRBD2 (7 bases). The V end lost 4 bases, the J end lost 1 base, and 16 bases lay between the germline ends. Germline-derived CDR1 and CDR2 are SGHRS and YFSETQ. CDR3 length: 16 residues. The CDR3, as DNA: TGCGCCAGCAGCGGACAGACTAGCCTTCGCACAGATACGCAGTATTTT. This codes for CASSGQTSLRTDTQYF.